Below are 12 T cell receptor beta chains sequenced from a single sample in a study of cytomegalovirus exposure and HLA in healthy donors (dated by TCRdb to 2015 to 2018). Library preparation employed the immunoSEQ multiplex PCR assay. A mixture of 60 forward primers for TCR Vbeta segments and 13 reverse primers for TCR Jbeta segments was used in the multiplex PCR. TCRdb took this table from immuneACCESS and kept in-frame rearrangements with V and J called. Such tables lack part of the clones; where checked against another copy, unresolved V genes explain under half of the gap, and the rest is unexplained. The sample data list approximately 260,000 clones, and 84% of these were observed just once. 2% to 2.5% of the sample rests with the top ten. The sequenced sample consisted of PBMCs. These receptors were collected from a middle-aged woman in good health and CMV-seropositive.

This sequence joins TRBV4-3 and TRBJ2-4; TRBD2 might be the D (5 bases). V was cut by 1 base and J by 12 bases, with 22 bases left in between. Germline V gene data show CDR1 as LGHNA and CDR2 as YSLEER. The CDR3 has 16 amino acids. The CDR3, as DNA: TGCGCCAGCAGCCAAGGACGTGGGGATGGAGGCCGTAGTCAGTACTTC. Translating it yields CASSQGRGDGGRSQYF.

The rearrangement links TRBV6-6 to TRBJ1-5; TRBD1 aligns across 9 bases. With V trimmed by 6 bases and J by 4 bases, 10 bases remained unmatched. The germline V gene has CDR1 MNHNY and CDR2 SVGAGI (reference sequence). There are 16 residues in the CDR3. Here the CDR3 DNA reads TGTGCCAGCAGCCCTGGACAGGGGAATAGGAATCAGCCCCAGCATTTT. It yields the protein CASSPGQGNRNQPQHF.

The chain uses TRBV7-9 and TRBJ2-1; possibly TRBD2 for D (6 bases). The V end was cut by 2 bases, the J end by 6 bases, with 11 bases between. CDR1 is SEHNR and CDR2 is FQNEAQ in the germline V gene (reference sequence). The CDR3 is 14 residues long. CDR3 sequence (DNA): TGTGCCAGCAGCTTATCCGGGACTTCCAATGAGCAGTTCTTC. Residues: CASSLSGTSNEQFF.

This rearrangement joins TRBV28 to TRBJ1-1; D unclear. The CDR3 length is 10 residues. Germline assignment: CDR1 MDHEN and CDR2 SYDVKM. Between the trimmed V and J ends, which lost 9 bases and 5 bases, there was a span of 7 bases. CDR3 amino acids: CASLETEAFF. The CDR3 coding sequence is TGTGCCAGTCTAGAGACTGAAGCTTTCTTT.

This clone has only a few counts. The V and J genes are TRBV15 and TRBJ2-7; 9 bases agree with TRBD1. Germline-derived CDR1 and CDR2 are LNHNV and YYDKDF (reference sequence). This CDR3 comprises 15 residues. The V gene end was trimmed by 3 bases and the J gene end by 0 bases; junction bases not matched to a gene: 3. The DNA for the CDR3 is TGTGCCACCAGCAGTCGGACAGGGGTCTCCTACGAGCAGTACTTC. It specifies CATSSRTGVSYEQYF. Complete variable domain (other parts from reference TRBV15 and TRBJ2-7): DAMVIQNPRYQVTQFGKPVTLSCSQTLNHNVMYWYQQKSSQAPKLLFHYYDKDFNNEADTPDNFQSRRPNTSFCFLDIRSPGLGDTAMYLCATSSRTGVSYEQYFGPGTRLTVT.

This chain joins TRBV19 and TRBJ1-5; 10 bases line up with TRBD1. Per germline, CDR1 LNHDA and CDR2 SQIVND (reference sequence). The CDR3 consists of 16 residues. The junction had 9 bases not matched to a gene; V was cut back by 4 bases and J by 6 bases. The CDR3 nucleotides read TGTGCCAGTAGTACGTGGGGACAGGGGATAAGTCAGCCCCAGCATTTT. Its translation is CASSTWGQGISQPQHF.

To note about this clone: This same CDR3 is encoded by further DNA sequences in the sample. J is TRBJ2-1 and V is TRBV11-3; D remains ambiguous. Germline values: CDR1 SGHNT, CDR2 YENEEA. The CDR3 length is 14 residues. Trimming took off 4 bases at V and 1 base at J, with 8 bases between the two ends. The CDR3, as DNA: TGTGCCAGCAGCTCCAGAGGATCCTACAATGAGCAGTTCTTC. It is translated as CASSSRGSYNEQFF.

The rearrangement uses TRBV29-1 and TRBJ2-5; 9 bases are a match to TRBD2. The DNA end lines up better with TRBJ2-7; the J call may be wrong. CDR3 length: 15 residues. From germline, CDR1 is SQVTM and CDR2 ANQGSEA. CDR3 nucleotides: TGCAGCGTTGTAGTAGCGGGAGAAGGGCTCTACGAGCAGTACTTC. Amino acid sequence: CSVVVAGEGLYEQYF.

This chain joins TRBV30 and TRBJ2-1; D is possibly TRBD2 (6 bases). Germline assignment: CDR1 GTSNPN and CDR2 SVGIG (reference sequence). The CDR3 is made up of 15 amino acids. V lost 0 bases to trimming and J lost 5 bases, with 14 bases between them. DNA of the CDR3: TGTGCCTGGAGTGTACGGTTGCGGGGAGACAATGAGCAGTTCTTC. The encoded protein is CAWSVRLRGDNEQFF.

The V and J genes are TRBV20-1 and TRBJ2-5; D not resolved. Per the germline V gene, CDR1 is DFQATT and CDR2 is SNEGSKA (reference sequence). The CDR3 runs to 11 residues. Trimming took off 6 bases at V and 5 bases at J, with 10 bases between the two ends. DNA of the CDR3: TGCAGTGCACGGAGAAGGGAGACCCAGTACTTC. This gives the protein CSARRRETQYF.

This chain joins TRBV6-6 and TRBJ2-7; D perhaps matches TRBD2 (7 bases). The CDR3 covers 13 residues. CDR1 is MNHNY and CDR2 is SVGAGI in the germline V gene (reference sequence). V was pared by 6 bases and J by 6 bases, with 15 bases between. The CDR3 DNA is TGTGCCAGCAGGGGGGGGCGAGCAGTCGAGCAGTACTTC. Its translation: CASRGGRAVEQYF.

The chain combines TRBV11-2 with TRBJ2-1, with 7 bases that match TRBD2. Germline lookup yields CDR1 SGHAT and CDR2 FQNNGV. This CDR3 is built from 17 residues. With 2 bases clipped from V and 5 bases from J, the junction kept 12 bases outside the gene matches. The chain's CDR3 is CASSLSHRTRSNNEQFF. CDR3 nucleotides: TGTGCCAGCAGCTTATCCCACAGGACTAGATCGAACAATGAGCAGTTCTTC. Full variable domain (missing parts from reference TRBV11-2 and TRBJ2-1): EAGVAQSPRYKIIEKRQSVAFWCNPISGHATLYWYQQILGQGPKLLIQFQNNGVVDDSQLPKDRFSAERLKGVDSTLKIQPAKLEDSAVYLCASSLSHRTRSNNEQFFGPGTRLTVL.